This T cell receptor beta chain was identified during a study of identical twins (dated by TCRdb to 2016 to 2017). General notes on the study: To test whether fetal clonotypes persist, this study deep-sequenced TCR alpha and beta repertoires from monozygotic twins, from unrelated adults of various ages, and from cord blood. Replicate twin experiments were performed at different times using different library preparation protocols to rule out contamination.

Points on this clonotype: There is no known antigen for this receptor. There are no base qualities to consult, and no much larger clone falls within one base.

All donors were healthy Caucasians. Three unrelated non-twin adults were additionally sequenced: a male aged 18 to 30, a male aged 50 to 60 and a female aged 50 to 60. Miltenyi CD45RO+ enrichment and human naive T-cell isolation kits were used to isolate memory (CD45RO+) and naive T cells from PBMC. The CDR3 runs 16 amino acids, cysteine and phenylalanine included. Only CDR3 DNA is held: 48 bases, read in frame from base 1. CDR1 and CDR2 are drawn from the germline V gene: SGHDT, YYEEEE. Relative to germline, V is 0 bases shorter and J is 3 bases shorter, with 13 bases between their ends. Libraries were built with 5' RACE. Instrument used: Illumina HiSeq 2000. Template switching introduced a universal primer binding site; the final cDNA contained a unique molecular identifier, enabling accurate counting of TCR cDNA molecules. First-strand cDNA for TCR alpha and beta chains was synthesized from specific primers in the conserved constant-segment region. To control for contamination, every cDNA library carried two barcodes: a SMART-Mk sample barcode plus Illumina barcodes. TruSeq adapter sequences along with Illumina sample barcodes were introduced in two successive PCR steps. TCR alpha and beta cDNA libraries were sequenced on the Illumina HiSeq platform with custom primers. The authors' analysis ran thus. MiGEC processed the raw reads to extract unique molecular identifiers, while MiXCR was used to determine the CDR3 positions. Recombination models were inferred per individual with the repgenHMM and IGoR tools using an EM algorithm. Shared clonotype analysis was performed with the tcR package in R, normalizing sharing by the product of cloneset sizes. Out-of-frame nonproductive sequences were analyzed to study raw recombination free of thymic and clonal selection effects. The public sequencing data were trimmed at Q25 with fastp and processed into clonotypes with MiXCR by TCRdb, which kept only in-frame beta chains. Rows with a matching CDR3 protein are joined into one entry that keeps the most common DNA and genes. The V and J calls were determined by TCRdb, not by the authors. The sample table records some 330,000 distinct CDR3 sequences; approximately 10% of these occur just once. The top ten clones comprise more than 8% of the sample.

The paper as a whole reports these results and caveats: Invariant T cells such as MAIT and iNKT could partly confound zero-insertion analyses, though diverse VJ usage argued against this for most clonotypes. Conclusions relied on cross-sectional statistical analysis, since the same donors could not be followed over many years. In monozygotic twins, out-of-frame TCR alpha sharing was systematically underestimated by recombination models, although the models agreed with sharing between unrelated individuals. Compared with coincidental sharing between unrelated individuals, out-of-frame TCR alpha sequences shared between twins showed an excess of sequences with low generation probability. A weaker excess of twin sharing was found in beta out-of-frame sequences because the signal-to-noise ratio was lowered by fewer shared sequences. Fewer insertions were carried by abundant cord blood beta clonotypes; a weaker similar trend was observed in young adult naive repertoires, while no such trend was observed in memory repertoires.

The chain is encoded by TRBV5-6 joined to TRBJ2-1, with a weak D call of TRBD2 (6 bases match). The specimen sequenced was naive T cells sorted from blood. Per the publication, the cell subset or site label means: cells isolated with a human naive T-cell isolation kit. The receptor comes from a woman in her forties or fifties in good health. The nucleotides read TGTGCCAGCAGCTTGGCCGGGACTGAACTCTACAATGAGCAGTTCTTC. This yields the protein CASSLAGTELYNEQFF.